These 13 T cell receptor beta chains came from one sample sequenced in a study of post-analysis software for immune sequencing data. The study's findings and limits: A few TRBV segments were significantly more frequent in patients than in controls. TRBV5-6, TRBV5-1 and TRBV20-1 were among these segments.

Libraries were made from TCR beta cDNA, and they carried unique molecular identifiers. Via MiXCR, TCRdb re-called the PCR reads, giving one row per CDR3 protein. Of about 820,000 distinct CDR3 sequences listed, 53% were seen once; the top ten hold 4.6%. These receptors lack a known antigen. The sample taken for sequencing was blood. The origin of the receptors is a girl under 18 with multiple sclerosis.

This clonotype was recorded many times. The chain couples TRBV20-1 to TRBJ2-5; D may be TRBD2 (5 bases). Germline V CDR1 and CDR2: DFQATT, SNEGSKA (reference sequence). The CDR3 sequence is 11 residues long. The V end was cut by 7 bases, the J end by 0 bases, with 6 bases between. CDR3 amino acids: CSGGHQETQYF. CDR3 nucleotide sequence: TGCAGTGGCGGGCACCAAGAGACCCAGTACTTC.

This clonotype was observed a few times. J is TRBJ2-7 and V is TRBV5-6; TRBD1 matches 8 bases. In germline, CDR1 is SGHDT, CDR2 YYEEEE. The CDR3 runs to 15 residues. V dropped 4 bases and J dropped 2; count of bases not matched to a gene: 8. The DNA for the CDR3 is TGTGCCAGCAGCCCCAAGGGACAGGAGACCTACGAGCAGTACTTC. As protein: CASSPKGQETYEQYF. Drawing the rest from reference TRBV5-6 and TRBJ2-7, the complete variable domain is DAGVTQSPTHLIKTRGQQVTLRCSPKSGHDTVSWYQQALGQGPQFIFQYYEEEERQRGNFPDRFSGHQFPNYSSELNVNALLLGDSALYLCASSPKGQETYEQYFGPGTRLTVT.

This clonotype turned up a few times. V is TRBV5-1 and J is TRBJ2-4, with 9 bases aligning to TRBD2. V dropped 0 bases and J dropped 4; count of bases not matched to a gene: 8. The CDR3 is 17 residues long. CDR1 is SGHRS, CDR2 YFSETQ, per germline. The CDR3 is CASSLGLAGAFKNIQYF. In DNA, the CDR3 is TGCGCCAGCAGCTTGGGATTAGCGGGGGCCTTTAAAAACATTCAGTACTTC. Variable domain in full (rest from reference TRBV5-1 and TRBJ2-4): KAGVTQTPRYLIKTRGQQVTLSCSPISGHRSVSWYQQTPGQGLQFLFEYFSETQRNKGNFPGRFSGRQFSNSRSEMNVSTLELGDSALYLCASSLGLAGAFKNIQYFGAGTRLSVL.

The CDR3 is CSARRAGRPYNEQFF. The DNA for the CDR3 is TGCAGTGCTAGACGGGCGGGGAGGCCCTACAATGAGCAGTTCTTC. This chain joins TRBV20-1 and TRBJ2-1; TRBD2 might be the D (6 bases). The CDR3 runs to 15 residues. Trimming left V 2 bases short and J 2 bases short, with 13 bases between. Germline V gene sequence: CDR1 DFQATT, CDR2 SNEGSKA (reference sequence).

In this sample, this clonotype turned up a few times. The V gene is TRBV10-2, the J gene TRBJ2-1, with D perhaps given as TRBD1 or TRBD2 (5 bases each). The CDR3 consists of 17 residues. Looked up from germline, CDR1 is WSHSY and CDR2 is SAAADI. V lost 2 bases to trimming and J lost 3 bases, with 17 bases between them. The CDR3 nucleotides read TGCGCCAGCAGTGAGAAGTTAGGGGACCGATTCTACAATGAGCAGTTCTTC. It specifies CASSEKLGDRFYNEQFF.

The rearrangement uses TRBV15 and TRBJ1-2; weak D call: TRBD1 (5 bases). CDR3 length: 15 residues. Germline assignment: CDR1 LNHNV and CDR2 YYDKDF (reference sequence). V was pared by 0 bases and J by 0 bases, with 8 bases between. The chain's CDR3 is CATSRDRATNYGYTF. DNA of the CDR3: TGTGCCACCAGCAGAGACAGGGCGACTAACTATGGCTACACCTTC.

The genes are TRBV7-9 and TRBJ2-7; maybe TRBD2 (6 bases). Trimming pared 5 bases from V and 3 bases from J, leaving 23 bases between. The CDR3 totals 17 residues. From germline, CDR1 is SEHNR and CDR2 FQNEAQ (reference sequence). CDR3 DNA sequence: TGTGCCAGCAGCCCTGGGACGGGAGAAACCGCCCACTACGAGCAGTACTTC. Translating gives CASSPGTGETAHYEQYF.

In DNA, the CDR3 is TGCAGCGCTGCGACCAGGACAGGGGTGGATACGCAGTATTTT. Translated, it gives CSAATRTGVDTQYF. The genes are TRBV29-1 and TRBJ2-3; 9 bases line up with TRBD1. Germline loops: CDR1 SQVTM, CDR2 ANQGSEA. The CDR3 runs 14 residues. With V trimmed by 7 bases and J by 6 bases, 11 bases remained unmatched.

The chain has TRBV20-1 and TRBJ2-4, with D tentatively TRBD2 (5 bases). Germline V gives CDR1 DFQATT, CDR2 SNEGSKA (reference sequence). V was shortened by 0 bases and J by 4 bases, with 10 bases between the two germline ends. The CDR3 spans 14 residues. The CDR3 coding sequence is TGCAGTGCTAGAGAGGCTAGCTCAAAAAACATTCAGTACTTC. It encodes CSAREASSKNIQYF.

V gene TRBV20-1 combines with J gene TRBJ2-6; no reliable D call. Trimming took 0 bases from V and 4 from J, leaving 4 bases between them. The CDR3 has 13 amino acids. Germline-derived CDR1 and CDR2 are DFQATT and SNEGSKA (reference sequence). The DNA for the CDR3 is TGCAGTGCTAGAGATCCCGGGGCCAACGTCCTGACTTTC. This encodes CSARDPGANVLTF.

This clonotype was recorded a few times. The V call is TRBV5-1, the J call TRBJ2-5, with D uncertain. V was pared by 0 bases and J by 4 bases, with 7 bases between. CDR1 and CDR2 from the germline V gene are SGHRS and YFSETQ. The CDR3 loop spans 13 amino acids. CDR3 sequence reads: CASSLGERETQYF. CDR3 coding DNA: TGCGCCAGCAGCTTGGGGGAAAGAGAGACCCAGTACTTC.

The V gene is TRBV5-1, the J gene TRBJ2-7, with TRBD1 matching over 9 bases. The CDR3 is 13 residues long. Germline V lookup: CDR1 SGHRS, CDR2 YFSETQ. The V and J ends lost 4 bases and 9 bases, in that order; junction bases with no gene match: 8. CDR3 sequence: CASSRRDREWQYF. The CDR3 DNA reads TGCGCCAGCAGCCGCCGGGACAGGGAATGGCAGTACTTC.

The V and J genes are TRBV12-3 or TRBV12-4 and TRBJ1-3; D is undetermined. The CDR3 is 14 amino acids. The V end lost 7 bases, the J end lost 0 bases, and 10 bases lay between the germline ends. The CDR3 DNA is TGTGCCAGCATTTCGCCGGTCTCTGGAAACACCATATATTTT. Residues: CASISPVSGNTIYF.